This T cell receptor beta chain is from a study of type 1 regulatory T cells (dated by TCRdb to the early 2020s). Study-wide context: An in vitro protocol by which a Tr1-enriched, alloantigen-specific CD4 T cell product named T-allo10 was generated was characterized in the study. T-allo10 was under clinical evaluation in patients with hematological malignancies receiving allogeneic hematopoietic stem cell transplantation.

Specificity for host alloantigens, anergy, and the capacity for alloantigen-specific suppression were described as properties of donor-derived T-allo10 cells. The sample was run on an Illumina MiSeq. TCRdb redid the processing of the public reads, applying fastp at Q25 and MiXCR, and retained in-frame beta chains. Under each unique CDR3 protein, matching rows form one entry showing the most common genes and DNA. Across this sample there are some 25,000 distinct CDR3 sequences, with roughly two thirds seen only once. The top ten clones comprise around an eighth of the sample. Note on this clonotype: Its recognized antigen is unknown. One base away there is no much larger clone; base qualities are not given.

This TCR was sampled from a human donor in good health. The sequenced sample was cultured T cells, either the whole culture or a sorted T cell fraction (not recorded which). Per the publication, the cell subset or site label means: Tr1-enriched cell product generated in vitro against host alloantigens.

The DNA reads TGCAGTGCTGCCCGGGACGCAACTGAAGCTTTCTTT. It encodes CSAARDATEAFF. Recombination joined TRBV20-1 with TRBJ1-1; tentative D gene TRBD1, with 5 bases matching. The germline V gene (reference sequence) provides CDR1 DFQATT and CDR2 SNEGSKA. V is pared back by 5 bases and J by 5 bases, with 12 bases lying between the germline termini. Inclusive of the bounding cysteine and phenylalanine, the CDR3 is 12 residues long. Only the CDR3 part of the read is kept: 36 bases, read in frame from the first base.